This T cell receptor (beta chain) was captured in a study of T-cell reconstitution after alpha-beta-depleted transplantation in children. This sample's TCRbeta library carried unique molecular identifier barcodes. TCRdb re-analysed the PCR reads in MiXCR, keeping a single row per CDR3 protein. The sample yields around 340,000 distinct CDR3 sequences, about an eighth seen once. The CDR3 extends over 14 amino acids. V was shortened by 6 bases and J by 6 bases, with 16 bases between the two germline ends. Germline-derived CDR1 and CDR2 are SGHRS and YFSETQ. The table lists this clonotype with many counts.

This sequence joins TRBV5-1 and TRBJ2-1; perhaps TRBD1 as D (5 bases). The TCR comes from a human donor who donated a stem cell graft to a child with Fanconi anemia. Sequences were derived from PBMCs, sampled from the stem cell graft. Here the CDR3 DNA reads TGCGCCAGCACCCCCATGGGGCCCGTCAATGAGCAGTTCTTC. This encodes CASTPMGPVNEQFF.